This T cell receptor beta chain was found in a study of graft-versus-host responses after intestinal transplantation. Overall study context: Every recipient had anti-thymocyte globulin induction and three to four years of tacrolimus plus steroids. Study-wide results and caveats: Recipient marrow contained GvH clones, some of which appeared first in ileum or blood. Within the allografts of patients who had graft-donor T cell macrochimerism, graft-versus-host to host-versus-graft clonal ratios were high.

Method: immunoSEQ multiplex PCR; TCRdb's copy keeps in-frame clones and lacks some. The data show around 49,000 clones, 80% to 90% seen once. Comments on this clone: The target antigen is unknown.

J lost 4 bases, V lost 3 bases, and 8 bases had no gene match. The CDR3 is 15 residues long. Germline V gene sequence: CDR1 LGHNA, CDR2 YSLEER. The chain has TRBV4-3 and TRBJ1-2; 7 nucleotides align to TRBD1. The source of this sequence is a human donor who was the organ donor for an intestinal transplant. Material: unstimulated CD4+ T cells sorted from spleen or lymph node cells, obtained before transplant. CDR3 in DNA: TGCGCCAGCAGCCAGGAACAGGGGTTCGGCTATGGCTACACCTTC. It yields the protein CASSQEQGFGYGYTF.